The 11 T cell receptor beta chains listed next were all sequenced from one sample in a study of T cell responses to AZD1222 COVID-19 vaccine. TCRdb keeps only in-frame clones here, not all; method: immunoSEQ multiplex PCR. The data contain over 150,000 clones, approximately 92% of them singletons. The sample consisted of peripheral blood, taken 28 days after the second dose of the MenACWY control vaccine. All receptors derive from an adult who received the MenACWY meningococcal vaccine as a control.

The chain couples TRBV30 to TRBJ1-1; D gene uncertain. The CDR3 runs to 12 residues. Looked up from germline, CDR1 is GTSNPN and CDR2 is SVGIG (reference sequence). With 0 bases removed from V and 11 bases from J, the gap between germline ends came to 13 bases. Written as DNA, the CDR3 is TGTGCCTGGAGTGTACCTGCGGCCAGGGCTTTCTTT. Its protein is CAWSVPAARAFF.

The chain recombines TRBV5-1 with TRBJ2-1; D unclear. Germline CDR1 is SGHRS and CDR2 is YFSETQ. V gave up 0 bases and J gave up 7 bases, with 11 bases separating them. This CDR3 spans 14 amino acids. The CDR3 loop is CASSLEQSGNEQFF. The CDR3 DNA reads TGCGCCAGCAGCTTGGAACAATCCGGGAATGAGCAGTTCTTC.

The chain is built from TRBV9 and TRBJ1-1; perhaps TRBD1 as D (6 bases). Deletions cut 2 bases from V and 0 bases from J, with 11 bases between. Looked up from germline, CDR1 is SGDLS and CDR2 is YYNGEE. This CDR3 has 15 amino acids. The CDR3 protein is CASSVGGQMNTEAFF. The CDR3 nucleotides are TGTGCCAGCAGCGTGGGGGGACAAATGAACACTGAAGCTTTCTTT.

J is TRBJ1-1 and V is TRBV6-2 or TRBV6-3; tentative D call: TRBD1 (5 bases). Germline CDR1 reads MNHEY; CDR2 reads SVGEGT. The CDR3 consists of 15 residues. V lost 6 bases, J lost 4 bases, and 18 bases lay in between. DNA of the CDR3: TGTGCCAGCAGCAACGACCGCAGGGTTACCACTGAAGCTTTCTTT. Translated: CASSNDRRVTTEAFF.

V gene TRBV6-5 combines with J gene TRBJ1-3; D unclear. Trimming cost V 2 bases and J 0 bases, with 8 bases left between them. Germline CDR1 is MNHEY and CDR2 is SVGAGI. This CDR3 contains 15 residues. CDR3: CASSYESTSGNTIYF. DNA for the CDR3: TGTGCCAGCAGTTACGAGTCTACCTCTGGAAACACCATATATTTT.

This clone was seen a single time. This chain connects TRBV7-2 to TRBJ1-2, with D unclear. The V gene's germline CDR1 is SGHTA and CDR2 FQGNSA. This CDR3 contains 12 residues. With 5 bases removed from V and 6 bases from J, the gap between germline ends came to 10 bases. CDR3 protein: CASSLEVNGYTF. The DNA for the CDR3 is TGTGCCAGCAGCCTAGAGGTAAATGGCTACACCTTC.

The chain is built from TRBV10-2 and TRBJ1-1; D gene unclear. There are 14 residues in the CDR3. V shed 5 bases and J shed 1 base, with 11 bases lying between them. The germline gives CDR1 WSHSY, CDR2 SAAADI. CDR3 region: CASSRGRANTEAFF. Written as DNA, the CDR3 is TGCGCCAGCAGTAGAGGACGCGCGAACACTGAAGCTTTCTTT.

Only a few counts were recorded for this clone. The CDR3 DNA follows: TGCGCCAGCAGCGCGGACAGGGGGAAAAAACTGTTTTTT. Amino acid sequence: CASSADRGKKLFF. The chain carries TRBV5-1 and TRBJ1-4, with 10 bases matching TRBD1. CDR1 is SGHRS and CDR2 is YFSETQ in the germline V gene. The CDR3 covers 13 residues. V was clipped by 4 bases and J by 9 bases; unmatched bases: 3.

This clone has just one count. The rearrangement joins TRBV4-2 to TRBJ2-1, with 15 nucleotides matching TRBD2. Trimming at V came to 1 base and at J to 8 bases, leaving 3 bases not matched to a gene. Germline CDR1 and CDR2: LGHNA and YNFKEQ. This CDR3 has 16 amino acids. The DNA for the CDR3 is TGTGCCAGCAGCCAAGGGACTAGCGGGGGGGGTTATGAGCAGTTCTTC. It is translated as CASSQGTSGGGYEQFF.

The chain couples TRBV28 to TRBJ2-7; 9 bases fit TRBD1. Unmatched junction bases numbered 11, after V lost 8 bases and J lost 3 bases. This CDR3 contains 15 residues. From germline, CDR1 is MDHEN and CDR2 SYDVKM. The CDR3, as DNA: TGTGCCAGCCGACTACCCGGGACAGGGATCTACGAGCAGTACTTC. Its protein product is CASRLPGTGIYEQYF.

This clone has just a few counts. The genes are TRBV2 and TRBJ2-5, with 13 bases that match TRBD2. The CDR3 runs to 17 residues. Per the germline V gene, CDR1 is SNHLY and CDR2 is FYNNEI. Unmatched junction bases numbered 6, after V lost 5 bases and J lost 0 bases. CDR3 region: CASSSGLAGDYQETQYF. As DNA, the CDR3 is TGTGCCAGCAGTTCAGGACTAGCGGGGGACTACCAAGAGACCCAGTACTTC.